This T cell receptor (beta chain) was profiled in a study of shared clonotypes between healthy human individuals. Whole-study results and caveats: Across subsets, estimated richness was generally greater for naive than for memory populations. The study drew on few donors, limiting represented genetic and exposure-history diversity. The authors expected sequencing depth to affect clonotype sharing among donors.

Sequenced by immunoSEQ multiplex PCR; TCRdb stores in-frame clones only, minus some. Of roughly 770,000 clones in the sample, 96% were seen once. Terminally differentiated effector memory CD45RA+ cells were left out of the naive CD8 fraction, which was CD45RO-negative and positively selected for CCR7. A remark on this clone: No antigen is known for it.

The sample comprised naive CD8+ T cells sorted from blood. This TCR came from a man aged 25 to 40 in good health.

The DNA for the CDR3 is TGCGCCAGCAGTGATGATCGGTGGGATAATGAGCAGTTCTTC. This encodes CASSDDRWDNEQFF. V usage is TRBV10-1 and J usage is TRBJ2-1; the D is unclear. Trimming took 3 bases from V and 7 from J, leaving 13 bases between them. Germline CDR1 reads WNHNN; CDR2 reads SYGVQD (reference sequence). The CDR3 loop spans 14 amino acids.